Detailed here is one T cell receptor beta chain. This receptor's antigen is unknown. It may be a read error: a sequence one base away is much more abundant. Donors were under 40 systemically healthy Caucasian individuals from Russia aged 6 to 90 years. Each donor gave around 9.5 milliliters of peripheral blood, collected into EDTA-treated Vacutainer tubes. Ficoll-Paque density-gradient centrifugation was used to isolate PBMCs, with at least 7 million per sample. Total RNA, at least 5.5 micrograms per sample, was extracted from PBMCs with Trizol reagent. The percentages of naive CD45RAhigh/CD27high T cells were determined by flow cytometry on a PBMC aliquot from every donor. This sample was taken from a study of blood T cells in healthy people across ages (dated by TCRdb to between 2014 and 2017). About the full investigation: In model experiments, template switching captured roughly one uniquely barcoded TCR beta cDNA molecule for every two T cells. Using deep sequencing normalized with unique cDNA molecular identifiers, the study measured how TCR beta repertoire diversity changes with age. The donors were split into four age groups: young (average about 16 years), middle-aged (39), aged (about 56) and long-lived (approximately 80). The study analyzed two additional independent replicas of 1 million unique cDNA reads from the same blood draw for two donors, one aged 18 to 30 and one aged 80 or older.

Based on the germline V gene, the CDR1 and CDR2 sequences are SGHRS and YFSETQ. V lost 5 bases and J lost 0 bases; the stretch between them is 18 bases long. The cysteine opens and the phenylalanine closes a CDR3 of 17 amino acids. The retained sequence is limited to the CDR3, 51 bases, with the frame set at the first base. Libraries were prepared through 5' RACE. TCRdb lists the instrument as Illumina HiSeq 2500. A second roughly 7 to 11 cycle PCR used a sample-barcoded 5' primer and a J-beta primer mix. A template-switch 5' adaptor carrying 12 random nucleotides introduced a unique molecular identifier onto each TCR beta cDNA molecule. Each sample yielded at least 2.5 million CDR3-containing paired-end reads. First-strand cDNA was synthesized from all RNA with the Mint cDNA synthesis kit, primed by a TRBC-specific oligonucleotide. After uracil-DNA glycosylase treatment, a first 18-cycle PCR used universal primers M1SS and BC2_uni_R on all cDNA. For the original study's pipeline: Each sample was normalized by randomly selecting 1 million high-quality reads, each carrying a distinct molecular identifier. Reads sharing molecular identifiers were discarded rather than binned into consensus sequences. MiTCR, with a Q25 quality threshold and the strictest error-elimination algorithm, was used for CDR3 identification, clonotype clustering and error correction. A nonparametric unseen species model using Euler transformation provided a lower-bound estimate of total TCR beta diversity. TCRdb trimmed the raw reads at Q25, called clones with MiXCR and kept productive beta chains. Each CDR3 protein gets just one entry, which takes the most common genes and DNA from the rows behind it. These V and J calls originate from TCRdb's pipeline instead of the authors' own analysis. The sample table shows 750,000 to 950,000 distinct CDR3 sequences, and roughly 28% are seen once. The ten top clones hold approximately 10% of the sample.

General conclusions and limits of the study: The long-lived group showed more naive CD4+ T cells, fewer expanded clones and increased TCR diversity than the aged group, suggesting age selection. Observed TCR beta diversity per million T cells fell roughly linearly with age, and a significant reduction was already apparent by age around 36. Because profiling used bulk unsorted PBMCs, naive and antigen-experienced compartments could not be compared conclusively. The CMV infection status of donors was not known, potentially confounding age-related changes in expanded clonotypes. A strong correlation was found between observed TCR beta diversity and the percentage of naive T cells measured by flow cytometry. Estimates of total diversity based on one million sequenced T cells were regarded as lower bounds and as underestimates.

The same data also went into a second study, on T cells of mothers and their children. Taken from the second paper: Nine systemically healthy Caucasian individuals served as donors, namely three mothers together with their six children. cDNA synthesis used all of the extracted RNA, with 1.5 ug of RNA in each 15 ul reaction. In the second PCR, sample barcodes and 2-4 random nucleotides were introduced via the M1S primer. Each mother yielded over 8.5 million TCR beta CDR3 reads and each child 3 million or so reads. TCR recombination output is similarly shaped by thymic selection in related and unrelated pairs, with a minor effect exerted by inherited differences. Normalized repertoire overlap was always found to be slightly, but never significantly, higher in related mother-child pairs than in unrelated mother-child pairs. Persistent microchimeric T cell clones were not detected, at a sensitivity of about 90 clones per million clonotypes. Deep NGS was used in the study to compare the TCR beta repertoires of mothers and children and to look for features that separate related mother-child pairs from unrelated individuals. The mean age was roughly 44 +/- 4 years for the mothers and roughly 11 +/- 4 years for the children. After adapter ligation was performed with NEBNext reagents, the libraries were sequenced on an Illumina HiSeq 2000 with 100+100 nt paired-end reads. To prevent cross-contamination, the mother and child libraries were prepared one month apart and sequenced in separate runs. For each donor, between about 500,000 and 2,000,000 distinct TCR beta clonotypes were identified. Naive TCR beta clonotypes were estimated from low-frequency clonotypes matched to each donor's FACS-determined naive share, without sorting.

The chain links TRBV5-1 with TRBJ2-4; the best D guess is TRBD1, with 6 bases matching. This receptor was identified in a middle-aged woman in good health. The sample consisted of blood. The nucleotide sequence is given as TGCGCCAGCAGTCCCGGTGACAGGAACGGAGCCAAAAACATTCAGTACTTC. It specifies CASSPGDRNGAKNIQYF.